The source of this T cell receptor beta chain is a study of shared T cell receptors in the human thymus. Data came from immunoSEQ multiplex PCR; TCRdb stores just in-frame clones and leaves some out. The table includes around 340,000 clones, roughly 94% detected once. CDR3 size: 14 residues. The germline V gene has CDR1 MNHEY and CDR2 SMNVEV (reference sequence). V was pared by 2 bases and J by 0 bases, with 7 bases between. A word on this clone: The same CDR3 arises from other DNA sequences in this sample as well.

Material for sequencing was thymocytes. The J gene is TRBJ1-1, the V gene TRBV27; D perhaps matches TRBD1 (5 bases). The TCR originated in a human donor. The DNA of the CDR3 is TGTGCCAGCAGTTTAACAGGCCTGAACACTGAAGCTTTCTTT. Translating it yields CASSLTGLNTEAFF.